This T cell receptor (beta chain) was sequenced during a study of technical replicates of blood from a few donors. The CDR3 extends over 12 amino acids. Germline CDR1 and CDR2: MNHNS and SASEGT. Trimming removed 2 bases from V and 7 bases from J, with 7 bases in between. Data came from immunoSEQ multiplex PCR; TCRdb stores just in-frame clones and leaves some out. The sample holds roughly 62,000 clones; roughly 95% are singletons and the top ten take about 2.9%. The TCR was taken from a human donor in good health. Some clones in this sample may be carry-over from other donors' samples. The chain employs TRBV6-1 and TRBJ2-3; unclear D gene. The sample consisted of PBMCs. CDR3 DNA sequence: TGTGCCAGCAGTGAACTAGTAAATACGCAGTATTTT. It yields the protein CASSELVNTQYF.